This record covers a single T cell receptor beta chain. Its matching antigen is unknown. This specimen comes from a study of CXCR3-negative and CXCR3-positive naive CD8 T cells. Study-level results: Naive cells positive for CXCR3 carried more hydrophobic TRB CDR3s than CXCR3-negative ones.

The length of the CDR3 is 14 residues. Looked up from germline, CDR1 is SGHVS and CDR2 is FQNEAQ. Libraries of TRB cDNA were made by 5' RACE and carried UMIs. For each CDR3 protein, TCRdb gives one entry from its re-call of the 5' RACE reads, without DNA. The sample totals tens of thousands of distinct CDR3 sequences. The TCR originated in a human donor in good health. Some clones in this sample may be carry-over from other donors' samples. The rearrangement joins TRBV7-8 to TRBJ2-7. The source material was naive CXCR3+ CD8+ T cells from blood. Subset here: CD45RO-CCR7+CD27+CD95- naive CD8+ T cells expressing CXCR3 (TNR3+). This chain's CDR3 is CASSFARTPYEQYF.